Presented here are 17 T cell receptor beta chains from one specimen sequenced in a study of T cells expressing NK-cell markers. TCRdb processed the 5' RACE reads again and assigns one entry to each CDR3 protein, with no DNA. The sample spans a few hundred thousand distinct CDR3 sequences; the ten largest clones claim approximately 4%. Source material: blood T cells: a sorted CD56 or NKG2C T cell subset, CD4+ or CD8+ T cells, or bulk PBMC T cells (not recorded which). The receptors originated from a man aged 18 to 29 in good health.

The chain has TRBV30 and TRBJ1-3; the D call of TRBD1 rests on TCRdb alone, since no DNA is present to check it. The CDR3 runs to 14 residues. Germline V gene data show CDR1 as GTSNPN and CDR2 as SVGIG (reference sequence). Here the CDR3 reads CAWERGISGNTIYF.

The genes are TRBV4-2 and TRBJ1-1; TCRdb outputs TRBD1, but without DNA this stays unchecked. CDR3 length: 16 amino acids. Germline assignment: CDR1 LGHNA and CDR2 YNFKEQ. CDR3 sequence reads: CASSQAPRTKDTEAFF.

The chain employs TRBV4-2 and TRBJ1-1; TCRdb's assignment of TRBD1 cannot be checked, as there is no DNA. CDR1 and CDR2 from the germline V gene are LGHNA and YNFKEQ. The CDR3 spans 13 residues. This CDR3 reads CASSQEGGTEAFF.

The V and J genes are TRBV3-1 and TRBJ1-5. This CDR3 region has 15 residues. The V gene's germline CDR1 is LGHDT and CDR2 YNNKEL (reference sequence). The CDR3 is CASSQAGRANQPQHF.

CDR3 loop: CASSLNRTSYNEQFF. The chain carries TRBV7-8 and TRBJ2-1. Germline assignment: CDR1 SGHVS and CDR2 FQNEAQ. The CDR3 covers 15 residues.

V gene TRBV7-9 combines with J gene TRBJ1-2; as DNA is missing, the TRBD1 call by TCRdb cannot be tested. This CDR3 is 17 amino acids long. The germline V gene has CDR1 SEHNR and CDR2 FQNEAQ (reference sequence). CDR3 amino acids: CASSLVLTGGPPYGYTF. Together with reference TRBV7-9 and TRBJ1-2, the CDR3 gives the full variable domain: DTGVSQNPRHKITKRGQNVTFRCDPISEHNRLYWYRQTLGQGPEFLTYFQNEAQLEKSRLLSDRFSAERPKGSFSTLEIQRTEQGDSAMYLCASSLVLTGGPPYGYTFGSGTRLTVV.

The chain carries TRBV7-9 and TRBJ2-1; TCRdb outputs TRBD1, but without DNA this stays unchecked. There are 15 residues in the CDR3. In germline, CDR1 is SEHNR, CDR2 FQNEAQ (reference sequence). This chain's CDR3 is CASSPRTGGYNEQFF.

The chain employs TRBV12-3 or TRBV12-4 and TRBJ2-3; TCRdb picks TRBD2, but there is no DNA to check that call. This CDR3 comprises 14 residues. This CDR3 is CASRGSRDGDTQYF.

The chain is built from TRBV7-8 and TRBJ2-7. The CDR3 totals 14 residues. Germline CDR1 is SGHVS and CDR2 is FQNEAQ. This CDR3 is CASSFKIMRYEQYF.

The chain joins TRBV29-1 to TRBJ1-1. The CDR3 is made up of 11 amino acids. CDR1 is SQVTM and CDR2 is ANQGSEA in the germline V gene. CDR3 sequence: CSCRTGREAFF.

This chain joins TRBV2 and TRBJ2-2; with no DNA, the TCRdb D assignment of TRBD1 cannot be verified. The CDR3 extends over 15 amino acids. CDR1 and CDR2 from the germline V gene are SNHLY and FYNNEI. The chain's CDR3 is CASSEHRGRTGELFF.

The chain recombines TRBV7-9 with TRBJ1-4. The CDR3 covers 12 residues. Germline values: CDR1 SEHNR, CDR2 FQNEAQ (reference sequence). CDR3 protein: CASGGVEEKLFF.

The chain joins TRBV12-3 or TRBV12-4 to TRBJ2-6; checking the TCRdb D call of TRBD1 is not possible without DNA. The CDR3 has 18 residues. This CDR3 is CASSLRGTGPSGANVLTF.

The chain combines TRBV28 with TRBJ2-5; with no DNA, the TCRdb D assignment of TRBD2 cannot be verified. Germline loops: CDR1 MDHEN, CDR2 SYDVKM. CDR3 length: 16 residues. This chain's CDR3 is CASSYRTSGKSETQYF.

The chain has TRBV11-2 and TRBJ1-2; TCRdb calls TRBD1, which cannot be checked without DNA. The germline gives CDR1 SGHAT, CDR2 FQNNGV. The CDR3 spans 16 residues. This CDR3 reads CASSSEGGGANYGYTF.

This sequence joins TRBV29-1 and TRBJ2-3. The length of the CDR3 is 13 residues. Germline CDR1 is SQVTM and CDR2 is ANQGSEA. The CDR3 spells CSVNTKGTGTQYF.

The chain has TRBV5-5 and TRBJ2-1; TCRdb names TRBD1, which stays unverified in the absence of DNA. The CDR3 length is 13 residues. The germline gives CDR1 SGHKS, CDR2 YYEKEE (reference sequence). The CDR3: CASSLEPGNEQFF.